This is a list of T cell receptor beta chains from one sample in a study of human thymus T cells. The assay was immunoSEQ multiplex PCR, and TCRdb's table has in-frame clones only and misses some. The sample holds about 78,000 clones; about 96% are singletons and the top ten take just over 0.03%. The sequenced sample was thymus tissue. The receptors were sampled from a boy younger than two with a congenital heart defect but otherwise immunologically healthy. The CDR3 runs from the conserved cysteine through the conserved F or W. The order of the fields is J gene, V gene, D gene, clone size, CDR3 DNA, CDR3 protein. D genes are given only for firm matches. Clone size, where shown, is once, few, many, or a class for clones that have expanded.

j_gene: TRBJ1-1
v_gene: TRBV19
d_gene: .
abundance: .
CDR3nt: TGTGCCAGTAGTATTCACCCAGGGACGAACACTGAAGCTTTCTTT
CDR3aa: CASSIHPGTNTEAFF

j_gene: TRBJ2-7
v_gene: TRBV9
d_gene: TRBD1
abundance: .
CDR3nt: TGTGCCAGCAGCGCCGGGACAGGGGTAAGCGAGCAGTACTTC
CDR3aa: CASSAGTGVSEQYF

j_gene: TRBJ1-2
v_gene: TRBV28
d_gene: .
abundance: .
CDR3nt: TGTGCCAGCAGTTCGCCGAGAATGGGTGGCTACACCTTC
CDR3aa: CASSSPRMGGYTF

j_gene: TRBJ1-1
v_gene: TRBV6-4
d_gene: TRBD1
abundance: .
CDR3nt: TGTGCCAGCAGTGATCCCCAAGGGGGCCTTTGTACTGAAGCTTTCTTT
CDR3aa: CASSDPQGGLCTEAFF

j_gene: TRBJ1-1
v_gene: TRBV14
d_gene: TRBD1
abundance: .
CDR3nt: TGTGCCAGCAGCCAAGCCATCGTGGGACAGGGGGCAGTGGGGGCTGAAGCTTTCTTT
CDR3aa: CASSQAIVGQGAVGAEAFF

j_gene: TRBJ2-1
v_gene: TRBV12-5
d_gene: .
abundance: .
CDR3nt: TGTGCTAGTGGTTCCCCTGAGGGGAATGAGCAGTTCTTC
CDR3aa: CASGSPEGNEQFF

j_gene: TRBJ2-5
v_gene: TRBV5-1
d_gene: TRBD2
abundance: .
CDR3nt: TGCGCCAGCAGCTTGGAAGCGGGACAAGAGACCCAGTACTTC
CDR3aa: CASSLEAGQETQYF

j_gene: TRBJ2-1
v_gene: TRBV7-9
d_gene: TRBD2
abundance: once
CDR3nt: TGTGCCAGCAGCTCACAGCGGGAGGGAAACAATGAGCAGTTCTTC
CDR3aa: CASSSQREGNNEQFF

j_gene: TRBJ2-1
v_gene: TRBV12-5
d_gene: TRBD2
abundance: .
CDR3nt: TGTGCTAGTGGCCCAAGCGGGACTAGCGGGAGAGCTAATGAGCAGTTCTTC
CDR3aa: CASGPSGTSGRANEQFF

j_gene: TRBJ2-3
v_gene: TRBV29-1
d_gene: TRBD1
abundance: .
CDR3nt: TGCAGCGGGACGACAGGGGGCCATGCAGATACGCAGTATTTT
CDR3aa: CSGTTGGHADTQYF

j_gene: TRBJ1-1
v_gene: TRBV10-2
d_gene: TRBD1
abundance: .
CDR3nt: TGCGCCAGCAGTGTTTACAACGGGACAGGGGACACTGAAGCTTTCTTT
CDR3aa: CASSVYNGTGDTEAFF

j_gene: TRBJ1-5
v_gene: TRBV19
d_gene: .
abundance: .
CDR3nt: TGTGCCAGTAGTATGTTGGCCAGGGGAACTCAGCCCCAGCATTTT
CDR3aa: CASSMLARGTQPQHF

j_gene: TRBJ1-2
v_gene: TRBV7-2
d_gene: .
abundance: once
CDR3nt: TGTGCCAGCAGGTTCAGGGACTATGGCTACACCTTC
CDR3aa: CASRFRDYGYTF

j_gene: TRBJ2-2
v_gene: TRBV5-1
d_gene: TRBD2
abundance: .
CDR3nt: TGCGCCAGCAGCCGACCGGGACTAGTGGGCACCGGGGAGCTGTTTTTT
CDR3aa: CASSRPGLVGTGELFF

j_gene: TRBJ1-2
v_gene: TRBV6-5
d_gene: .
abundance: .
CDR3nt: TGTGCCAGCAGTTACCAAGGAAGAAGCTATGGCTACACCTTC
CDR3aa: CASSYQGRSYGYTF

j_gene: TRBJ2-7
v_gene: TRBV27
d_gene: TRBD1
abundance: .
CDR3nt: TGTGCCAGCACCAACCCCAGGGGGAGCTCCTACGAGCAGTACTTC
CDR3aa: CASTNPRGSSYEQYF

j_gene: TRBJ2-5
v_gene: TRBV18
d_gene: TRBD1
abundance: .
CDR3nt: TGTGCCAGCTCAAGGACAGGGCAAGGAAGTGGGACCCAGTACTTC
CDR3aa: CASSRTGQGSGTQYF

j_gene: TRBJ2-7
v_gene: TRBV15
d_gene: TRBD1
abundance: .
CDR3nt: TGTGCCACCAGCGCCAGGGGGACCGCAACCTACGAGCAGTACTTC
CDR3aa: CATSARGTATYEQYF

j_gene: TRBJ2-2
v_gene: TRBV5-1
d_gene: .
abundance: .
CDR3nt: TGCGCCAGCAGCTCGGCGCGGCCGAACACCGGGGAGCTGTTTTTT
CDR3aa: CASSSARPNTGELFF

j_gene: TRBJ1-3
v_gene: TRBV4-2
d_gene: .
abundance: .
CDR3nt: TGTGCCAGCAGCCAGACGCGGGGAGGAAACACCATATATTTT
CDR3aa: CASSQTRGGNTIYF

j_gene: TRBJ1-6
v_gene: TRBV6-1
d_gene: .
abundance: .
CDR3nt: TGTGCCAGCGTAGGGACTTCTCATGGCTTTCCCCTCCACTTT
CDR3aa: CASVGTSHGFPLHF